This T cell receptor (beta chain) was documented in a study of shared clonotypes between healthy human individuals. Once extracted for a subset, genomic DNA was divided evenly among several immunoSEQ plates. Clones were sequenced by immunoSEQ multiplex PCR, and TCRdb holds only the in-frame ones, with some missing. Counted here are about 650,000 clones, roughly 96% occurring once; the ten biggest clones make up approximately 0.1%. This clone has just one count. The CDR3 runs 17 residues. Germline CDR1 and CDR2: MDHEN and SYDVKM. V was cut by 2 bases and J by 3 bases, with 20 bases left in between. Terminally differentiated effector memory CD45RA+ cells were excluded from the naive CD8 cells, which were CD45RO-negative and positively selected for CCR7.

The chain links TRBV28 to TRBJ2-7; no clear D. The specimen sequenced was naive CD8+ T cells sorted from blood. The sequence was obtained from a woman under 40 in good health. As DNA, the CDR3 is TGTGCCAGCAGTTTAACACTCCATCGCGTCGTGGGCTACGAGCAGTACTTC. It encodes CASSLTLHRVVGYEQYF.